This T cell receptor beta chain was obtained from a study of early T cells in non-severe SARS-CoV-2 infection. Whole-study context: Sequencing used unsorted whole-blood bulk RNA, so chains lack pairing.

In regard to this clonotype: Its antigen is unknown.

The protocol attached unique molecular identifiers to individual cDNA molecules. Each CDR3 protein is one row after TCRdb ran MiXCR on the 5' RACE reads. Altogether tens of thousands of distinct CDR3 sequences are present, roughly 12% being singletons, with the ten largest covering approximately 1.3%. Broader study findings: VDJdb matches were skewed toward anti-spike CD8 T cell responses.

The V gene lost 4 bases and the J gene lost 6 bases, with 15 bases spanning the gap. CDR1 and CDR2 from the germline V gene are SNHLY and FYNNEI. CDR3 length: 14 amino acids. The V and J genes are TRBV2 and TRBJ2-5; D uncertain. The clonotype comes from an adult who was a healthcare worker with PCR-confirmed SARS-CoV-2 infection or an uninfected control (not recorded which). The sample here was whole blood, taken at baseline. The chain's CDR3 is CASSGPTALQTQYF. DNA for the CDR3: TGTGCCAGCAGTGGTCCTACCGCCCTCCAGACCCAGTACTTC.